The present T cell receptor (beta chain) was sequenced within a study of cytomegalovirus exposure and HLA in healthy donors. Study observations and caveats: Presence/absence comparisons presumed near-even sequencing depth among donors. Common viral pathogens were later found to be apparently linked to several of the most significant clusters. For cytomegalovirus status, the classifier reportedly gave diagnoses with high specificity and sensitivity.

The PCR had 60 Vbeta and 13 Jbeta primers. Produced via immunoSEQ multiplex PCR; TCRdb's table is partial and in-frame only. The sample shows about 82,000 clones, roughly 72% of them seen only once. Remarks on this clone: No antigen is known for it.

Sequencing was carried out using PBMCs. This clonotype originated in a woman aged 45-60 years in good health and CMV-seropositive.

CDR3 bases: TGCGCCAGCAGCTTGGTAGGAGACGAGCAGTACTTC. It yields the protein CASSLVGDEQYF. The chain uses TRBV5-1 and TRBJ2-7; D uncertain. Germline CDR1 and CDR2: SGHRS and YFSETQ. V gave up 0 bases and J gave up 5 bases, with 6 bases separating them. The CDR3 runs 12 residues.